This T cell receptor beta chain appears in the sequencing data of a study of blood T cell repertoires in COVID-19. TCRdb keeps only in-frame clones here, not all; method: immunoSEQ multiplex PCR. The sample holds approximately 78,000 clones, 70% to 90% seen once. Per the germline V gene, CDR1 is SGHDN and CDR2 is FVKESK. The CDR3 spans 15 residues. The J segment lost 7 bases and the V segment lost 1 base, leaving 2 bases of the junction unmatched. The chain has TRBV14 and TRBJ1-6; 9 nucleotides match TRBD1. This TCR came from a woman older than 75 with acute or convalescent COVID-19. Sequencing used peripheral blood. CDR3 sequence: CASSQVTGGNSPLHF. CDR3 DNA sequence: TGTGCCAGCAGCCAAGTGACAGGGGGGAATTCACCCCTCCACTTT.